These 24 T cell receptor beta chains share one sample of origin, sequenced in a study of T cell changes during pregnancy in multiple sclerosis. The assay was immunoSEQ multiplex PCR, and TCRdb's table has in-frame clones only and misses some. Here the sample spans 20,000 to 25,000 clones, 85% to 95% being singletons. The specimen comprised CD4+ T cells from peripheral blood mononuclear cells, sampled in the third trimester of pregnancy. The receptor set was obtained from a female donor with multiple sclerosis, enrolled in a pregnancy study.

As DNA, the CDR3 is TGTGCCAGCAGCTTAGCCCGGACAGGAGCTAACTATGGCTACACCTTC. Its protein product is CASSLARTGANYGYTF. The gene calls are TRBV5-4 and TRBJ1-2; 7 bases are shared with TRBD1. CDR3 length: 16 amino acids. CDR1 SGHNT and CDR2 YYREEE come from the germline V gene (reference sequence). V dropped 2 bases and J dropped 0; count of bases not matched to a gene: 7.

The genes are TRBV11-3 and TRBJ2-3, with D hard to call. The CDR3 contains 14 residues. Looked up from germline, CDR1 is SGHNT and CDR2 is YENEEA. V dropped 1 base and J dropped 5 bases, with 10 bases sitting between them. Here the CDR3 reads CASSLGLLGDTQYF. In DNA, the CDR3 is TGTGCCAGCAGCTTAGGCCTCCTCGGAGATACGCAGTATTTT.

The CDR3: CASSLRGGTNNQPQHF. The CDR3 nucleotides are TGTGCCAGCAGCTTGAGGGGAGGTACAAACAATCAGCCCCAGCATTTT. The rearrangement links TRBV7-2 to TRBJ1-5; a possible D gene is TRBD1 (5 bases). Per germline, CDR1 SGHTA and CDR2 FQGNSA. This CDR3 region has 16 residues. Trimming removed 3 bases from V and 3 bases from J, with 15 bases in between.

This rearrangement joins TRBV19 to TRBJ2-7; 9 bases map to TRBD1. The CDR3 is 15 amino acids. Germline loops: CDR1 LNHDA, CDR2 SQIVND (reference sequence). The V segment lost 3 bases and the J segment 5 bases; nucleotides outside the gene matches: 8. The CDR3 sequence: CASSMGGTGNNEQYF. The CDR3 DNA sequence: TGTGCCAGTAGTATGGGAGGGACAGGGAATAACGAGCAGTACTTC.

The rearrangement links TRBV5-1 to TRBJ1-1; 9 nucleotides match TRBD1. The CDR3 sequence is 16 residues long. V lost 4 bases to trimming and J lost 1 base; unmatched junction nucleotides: 8. The germline V gene has CDR1 SGHRS and CDR2 YFSETQ. The CDR3, as DNA: TGCGCCAGCAGCCTTACAGGGGGCGCGGGGAACACTGAAGCTTTCTTT. This sequence encodes CASSLTGGAGNTEAFF.

This chain uses TRBV19 with TRBJ1-1; 8 nucleotides match TRBD1. The germline V gene has CDR1 LNHDA and CDR2 SQIVND (reference sequence). V lost 7 bases and J lost 6; bases outside the gene matches: 7. The CDR3 loop spans 13 amino acids. The CDR3 region has the DNA TGTGCCAGTACGCAGGGGGCTGGGGCTGAAGCTTTCTTT. Residues: CASTQGAGAEAFF.

The chain is built from TRBV5-3 and TRBJ2-2, with a weak D call TRBD2 (6 bases). TRBV5-3 is designated an ORF whose function remains uncertain. CDR3 size: 15 residues. The germline V and J ends were trimmed by 8 bases and 9 bases, with 23 bases remaining between them. The CDR3 region is CASLGLRGSPWELFF. CDR3 DNA: TGTGCCAGCCTAGGACTGCGGGGAAGCCCGTGGGAGCTGTTTTTT.

This clone was counted a single time. The chain recombines TRBV28 with TRBJ1-1; weak D call: TRBD1 (6 bases). Trimming cost V 6 bases and J 0 bases, with 17 bases left between them. This CDR3 is 16 amino acids long. Germline V lookup: CDR1 MDHEN, CDR2 SYDVKM. CDR3 sequence reads: CASSLGADLMNTEAFF. As DNA, the CDR3 is TGTGCCAGCAGCCTGGGGGCGGATCTGATGAACACTGAAGCTTTCTTT.

V usage is TRBV7-8 and J usage is TRBJ2-5; 7 positions match TRBD2. V was pared by 2 bases and J by 0 bases, with 3 bases of the junction left unmatched. CDR3 size: 15 residues. Germline CDR1 SGHVS, CDR2 FQNEAQ. CDR3 residues: CASSLWGGNQETQYF. CDR3 nucleotides: TGTGCCAGCAGCTTATGGGGGGGGAACCAAGAGACCCAGTACTTC. Full variable domain (remainder filled in from reference TRBV7-8 and TRBJ2-5): GAGVSQSPRYKVAKRGQDVALRCDPISGHVSLFWYQQALGQGPEFLTYFQNEAQLDKSGLPSDRFFAERPEGSVSTLKIQRTQQEDSAVYLCASSLWGGNQETQYFGPGTRLLVL.

Only one count was recorded for this clone. This chain connects TRBV7-3 to TRBJ2-1; 14 positions agree with TRBD2. Germline V gene lookup returns CDR1 SGHTA and CDR2 FQGTGA. V lost 5 bases and J lost 9; bases outside the gene matches: 9. The CDR3 loop spans 16 amino acids. In DNA form, the CDR3 reads TGTGCCAGCAGCAAGGGCGGACTAGCGGGGGGCGTTGAGCAGTTCTTC. This encodes CASSKGGLAGGVEQFF.

This sequence joins TRBV30 and TRBJ2-3; 8 positions agree with TRBD2. The CDR3 consists of 13 residues. V lost 3 bases, J lost 5 bases, and 4 bases stayed unmatched. CDR1 GTSNPN and CDR2 SVGIG come from the germline V gene (reference sequence). The CDR3 region is CAWRRGAGDTQYF. CDR3 DNA sequence: TGTGCCTGGAGGCGGGGGGCGGGAGATACGCAGTATTTT.

This chain uses TRBV2 with TRBJ1-1, with D hard to call. Germline V lookup: CDR1 SNHLY, CDR2 FYNNEI. This CDR3 is 15 amino acids long. V was shortened by 6 bases and J by 5 bases, with 19 bases between the two germline ends. CDR3 sequence: CASRTTDGWRTEAFF. The CDR3 DNA reads TGTGCCAGCAGGACCACTGACGGGTGGAGAACTGAAGCTTTCTTT.

The V gene is TRBV19, the J gene TRBJ1-2; 8 nucleotides match TRBD1. The CDR3 runs to 16 residues. The V and J ends lost 8 bases and 4 bases, in that order; junction bases with no gene match: 15. The V gene's germline CDR1 is LNHDA and CDR2 SQIVND (reference sequence). CDR3 sequence (DNA): TGTGCCAGTTTACCCGGGGGACAGGCAGGGGTCTATGGCTACACCTTC. Protein sequence: CASLPGGQAGVYGYTF.

The chain employs TRBV19 and TRBJ1-2; D might be TRBD1 (5 bases). Germline values: CDR1 LNHDA, CDR2 SQIVND (reference sequence). V was shortened by 5 bases and J by 10 bases, with 11 bases between the two germline ends. The CDR3 is made up of 11 amino acids. The CDR3 region is CASSWGVDYTF. The CDR3 DNA reads TGTGCCAGTAGTTGGGGGGTGGACTACACCTTC.

The V call is TRBV2, the J call TRBJ1-1; 8 bases match TRBD1. Trimming at V came to 9 bases and at J to 10 bases, leaving 13 bases not matched to a gene. The CDR3 spans 13 residues. Per the germline V gene, CDR1 is SNHLY and CDR2 is FYNNEI. The CDR3 spells CARGQGRGMGAFF. The DNA for the CDR3 is TGTGCCAGAGGACAGGGTAGGGGAATGGGAGCTTTCTTT.

This clone has only one observation. The CDR3 loop is CASSERWQGQETQYF. The CDR3 region has the DNA TGTGCCAGTAGCGAAAGGTGGCAGGGACAAGAGACCCAGTACTTC. The chain couples TRBV19 to TRBJ2-5; D is possibly TRBD1 (5 bases). CDR3 length: 15 amino acids. V was trimmed by 6 bases and J by 2 bases, leaving 16 bases between them. Germline V gene data show CDR1 as LNHDA and CDR2 as SQIVND (reference sequence).

V usage is TRBV18 and J usage is TRBJ1-1, with D possibly being TRBD1 (6 bases). Germline CDR1 reads KGHSH; CDR2 reads LQKENI. V lost 2 bases and J 8 bases, leaving 9 bases between the germline ends. The CDR3 has 12 amino acids. The CDR3 coding sequence is TGTGCCAGCTCACCATATGACAGGGAAGCTTTCTTT. Translated, it gives CASSPYDREAFF.

This clone was seen a single time. V is TRBV7-3 and J is TRBJ2-1; tentatively, D is TRBD1 (5 bases). The V gene's germline CDR1 is SGHTA and CDR2 FQGTGA. V was trimmed by 3 bases and J by 5 bases, leaving 11 bases between them. The CDR3 totals 14 residues. CDR3 sequence reads: CASSFSTENNEQFF. In nucleotides, the CDR3 is TGTGCCAGCAGCTTTTCGACAGAAAACAATGAGCAGTTCTTC.

The chain recombines TRBV5-1 with TRBJ2-1; no reliable D call. CDR3 length: 15 residues. Germline CDR1 is SGHRS and CDR2 is YFSETQ. V was trimmed by 0 bases and J by 3 bases, leaving 10 bases between them. CDR3 sequence: CASSLGVSYYNEQFF. The DNA for the CDR3 is TGCGCCAGCAGCTTGGGCGTATCCTACTACAATGAGCAGTTCTTC.

The chain employs TRBV2 and TRBJ1-1; tentatively, D is TRBD1 (6 bases). The germline V gene encodes CDR1 SNHLY and CDR2 FYNNEI. Trimming took off 11 bases at V and 0 bases at J, with 13 bases between the two ends. The CDR3 loop spans 13 amino acids. In DNA form, the CDR3 reads TGTGCCGGGACACAGATATTGAACACTGAAGCTTTCTTT. Amino acid sequence: CAGTQILNTEAFF.

The gene calls are TRBV19 and TRBJ2-6, with D possibly being TRBD2 (6 bases). The CDR3 covers 19 residues. From germline, CDR1 is LNHDA and CDR2 SQIVND (reference sequence). Trimming stripped 3 bases from V and 4 bases from J, with 22 bases between. Here the CDR3 DNA reads TGTGCCAGTAGTATCTTTAAGGGAGGTTACTCGTTGGGGGCCAACGTCCTGACTTTC. It codes for CASSIFKGGYSLGANVLTF.

This chain connects TRBV30 to TRBJ1-3, with D hard to call. In germline, CDR1 is GTSNPN, CDR2 SVGIG (reference sequence). V lost 5 bases and J 0 bases, leaving 8 bases between the germline ends. This CDR3 contains 13 residues. The DNA of the CDR3 is TGTGCCTGGGCAGGCTACTCTGGAAACACCATATATTTT. It translates to CAWAGYSGNTIYF.

The V and J genes are TRBV5-4 and TRBJ2-7; 12 nucleotides match TRBD1. The junction had 9 bases not matched to a gene; V was cut back by 2 bases and J by 9 bases. The CDR3 length is 15 residues. Germline loops: CDR1 SGHNT, CDR2 YYREEE (reference sequence). In DNA, the CDR3 is TGTGCCAGCAGCTTTGACGGGACAGGGGGCCGGGGGCAGTACTTC. Its protein is CASSFDGTGGRGQYF. Full variable domain (missing parts from reference TRBV5-4 and TRBJ2-7): ETGVTQSPTHLIKTRGQQVTLRCSSQSGHNTVSWYQQALGQGPQFIFQYYREEENGRGNFPPRFSGLQFPNYSSELNVNALELDDSALYLCASSFDGTGGRGQYFGPGTRLTVT.

This chain joins TRBV7-2 and TRBJ1-6, with TRBD1 matching 7 bases. The germline V gene has CDR1 SGHTA and CDR2 FQGNSA. This CDR3 has 14 residues. The V and J ends lost 5 bases and 7 bases, in that order; junction bases with no gene match: 5. The CDR3 reads CASSPRQGNSPLHF. CDR3 in DNA: TGTGCCAGCAGCCCCCGACAGGGCAATTCACCCCTCCACTTT.